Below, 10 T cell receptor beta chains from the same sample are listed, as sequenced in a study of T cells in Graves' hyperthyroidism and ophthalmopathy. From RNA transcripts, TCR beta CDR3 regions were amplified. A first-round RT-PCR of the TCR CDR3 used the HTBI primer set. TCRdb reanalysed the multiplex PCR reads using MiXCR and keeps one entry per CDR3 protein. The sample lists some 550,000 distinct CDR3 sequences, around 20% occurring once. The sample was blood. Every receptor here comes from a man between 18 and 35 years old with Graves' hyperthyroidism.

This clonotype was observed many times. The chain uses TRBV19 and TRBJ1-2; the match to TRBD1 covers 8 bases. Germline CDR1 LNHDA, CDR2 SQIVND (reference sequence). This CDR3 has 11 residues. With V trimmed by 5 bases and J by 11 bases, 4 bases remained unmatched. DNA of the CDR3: TGTGCCAGTAGTGCGCGACAGGGGTACACCTTC. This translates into CASSARQGYTF.

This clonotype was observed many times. The CDR3 is CASSVPPGLEQYF. The CDR3 nucleotides read TGTGCCAGCAGCGTCCCCCCGGGGCTCGAGCAGTACTTC. V usage is TRBV11-2 and J usage is TRBJ2-7; D may match TRBD1 or TRBD2 (5 bases each). Germline CDR1 reads SGHAT; CDR2 reads FQNNGV. V lost 5 bases and J lost 6, with 14 bases in between. The CDR3 extends over 13 amino acids.

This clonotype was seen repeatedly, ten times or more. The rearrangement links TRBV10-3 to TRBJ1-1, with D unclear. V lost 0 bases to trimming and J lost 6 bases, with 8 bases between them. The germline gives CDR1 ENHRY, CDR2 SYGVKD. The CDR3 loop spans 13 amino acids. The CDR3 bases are TGTGCCATCAGTGAGTCTCGCCCAGCTGAAGCTTTCTTT. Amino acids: CAISESRPAEAFF.

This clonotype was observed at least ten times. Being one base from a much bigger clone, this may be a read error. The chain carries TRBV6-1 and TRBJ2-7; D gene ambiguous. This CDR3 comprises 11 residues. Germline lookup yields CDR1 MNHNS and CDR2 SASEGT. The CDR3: CASRRSYEQHF. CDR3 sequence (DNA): TGTGCCAGCCGCAGGTCCTACGAGCAGCACTTC.

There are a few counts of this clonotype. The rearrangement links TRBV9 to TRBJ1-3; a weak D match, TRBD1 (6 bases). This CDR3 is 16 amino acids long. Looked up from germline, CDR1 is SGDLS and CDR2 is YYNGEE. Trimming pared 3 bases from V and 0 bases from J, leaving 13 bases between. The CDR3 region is CASSGGTNGSGNTIYF. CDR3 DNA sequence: TGTGCCAGCAGCGGGGGGACAAACGGCTCTGGAAACACCATATATTTT.

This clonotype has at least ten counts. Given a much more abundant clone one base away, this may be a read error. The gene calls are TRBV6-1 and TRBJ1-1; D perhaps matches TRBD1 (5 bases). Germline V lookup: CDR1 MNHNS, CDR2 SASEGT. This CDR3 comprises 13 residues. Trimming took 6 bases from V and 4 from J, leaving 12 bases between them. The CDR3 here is CASRLQGATEAFF. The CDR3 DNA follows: TGTGCCAGCAGACTTCAGGGCGCCACTGAAGCTTTCTTT.

The CDR3 DNA reads TGTGCCAGCAGATCCGGGCCCGAAAGGGGAAACACCATATATTTT. This codes for CASRSGPERGNTIYF. The V and J genes are TRBV28 and TRBJ1-3; D gene ambiguous. The CDR3 length is 15 residues. Germline CDR1 MDHEN, CDR2 SYDVKM. V lost 6 bases, J lost 4 bases, and 16 bases lay in between.

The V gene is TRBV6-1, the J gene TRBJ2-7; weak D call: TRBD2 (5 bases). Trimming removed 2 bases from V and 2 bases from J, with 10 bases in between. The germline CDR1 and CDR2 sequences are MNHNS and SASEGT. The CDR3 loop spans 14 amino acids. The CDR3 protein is CASSEITGTYEQYF. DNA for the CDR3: TGTGCCAGCAGTGAAATTACGGGGACCTACGAGCAGTACTTC.

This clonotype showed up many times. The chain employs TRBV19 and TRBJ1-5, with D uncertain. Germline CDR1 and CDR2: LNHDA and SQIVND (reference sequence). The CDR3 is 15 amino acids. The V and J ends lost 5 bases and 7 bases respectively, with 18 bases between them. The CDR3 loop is CASSLWPTQGQPQHF. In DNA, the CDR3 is TGTGCCAGTAGTCTTTGGCCAACCCAAGGGCAGCCCCAGCATTTT.

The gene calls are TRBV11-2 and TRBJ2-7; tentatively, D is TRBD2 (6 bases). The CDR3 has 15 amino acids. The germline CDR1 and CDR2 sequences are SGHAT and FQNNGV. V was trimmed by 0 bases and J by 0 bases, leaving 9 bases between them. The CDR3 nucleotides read TGTGCCAGCAGCTTAGAGGGACTCTTCTCCTACGAGCAGTACTTC. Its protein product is CASSLEGLFSYEQYF.